The entry that follows covers one T cell receptor (beta chain) sequence. The antigen remains unidentified. Time point meaning: persistent/refractory GD, antithyroid drugs over 5 years with positive TRAb. RNA extracted from PBMCs served as the sequencing template. It was American Thyroid Association guidelines that determined Graves' disease diagnosis. Approximately 9 milliliters of peripheral blood were taken and placed in EDTA tubes. This sample is part of a study of regulatory T cells in long-lasting Graves disease. Regarding the study as a whole: Thyroid tissue went unstudied; only peripheral blood was examined. Persistent disease samples used TRBV28, TRBJ1-2 and TRBJ2-5 preferentially.

TCR beta libraries were built with iRepertoire HTBI primers and Arm-PCR of CDR3 regions. A single record per CDR3 protein comes from TCRdb applying MiXCR to the multiplex PCR reads. Of about 660,000 distinct CDR3 sequences in the sample, around 30% were seen once. J was trimmed by 4 bases and V by 5 bases; bases with no gene match: 7. The CDR3 sequence is 16 residues long. Germline loops: CDR1 SGHTA, CDR2 FQGNSA. V is TRBV7-2 and J is TRBJ1-6; 8 nucleotides agree with TRBD1. The clonotype comes from a female donor with Graves disease. The sequenced sample was peripheral blood mononuclear cells (PBMCs), obtained when the disease was refractory, from a patient treated with antithyroid drugs. CDR3 bases: TGTGCCAGCAGCCCCCGGACAGGGAAATATAATTCACCCCTCCACTTT. Translation gives CASSPRTGKYNSPLHF.